The source of this T cell receptor (beta chain) is a study of cytomegalovirus exposure and HLA in healthy donors. Profiled with immunoSEQ multiplex PCR; TCRdb holds only in-frame clones, not every one. The sample yields about 170,000 clones, about 96% seen once. Study results and caveats: Many donors shared some public TCRs, even though most TCR sequences were rare.

A note on this clone: What it binds is not known.

Trimming at V came to 3 bases and at J to 7 bases, leaving 5 bases not matched to a gene. The V gene's germline CDR1 is SGHTA and CDR2 FQGTGA. This CDR3 has 14 residues. The genes are TRBV7-3 and TRBJ2-1, with 8 bases lining up with TRBD2. Sequencing used PBMCs. This TCR was recovered from a woman aged 18-29 years in good health and CMV-seronegative. The CDR3 DNA follows: TGTGCCAGCAGCTTCGGGCTAGCGGGTAATGAGCAGTTCTTC. Translation gives CASSFGLAGNEQFF.